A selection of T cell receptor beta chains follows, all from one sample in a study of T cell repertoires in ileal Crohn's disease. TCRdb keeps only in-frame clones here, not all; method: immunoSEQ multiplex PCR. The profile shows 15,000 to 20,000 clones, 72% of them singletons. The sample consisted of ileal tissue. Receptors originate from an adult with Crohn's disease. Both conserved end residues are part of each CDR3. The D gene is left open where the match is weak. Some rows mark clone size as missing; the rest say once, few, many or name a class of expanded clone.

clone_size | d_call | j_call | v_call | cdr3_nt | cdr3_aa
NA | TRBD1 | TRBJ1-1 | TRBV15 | TGTGCCACCAGCAAAAGGACAGGGGTCCTGAACACTGAAGCTTTCTTT | CATSKRTGVLNTEAFF
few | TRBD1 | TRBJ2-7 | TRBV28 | TGTGCCAGCAGTACCGGGACAGGGGTTCACGAGCAGTACTTC | CASSTGTGVHEQYF
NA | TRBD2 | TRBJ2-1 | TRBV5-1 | TGCGCCAGCAGCTCTAGCGGGAGCTCCTACAATGAGCAGTTCTTC | CASSSSGSSYNEQFF
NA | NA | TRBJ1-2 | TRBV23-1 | TGCGCCAGCAGTCAATCGAGAGGGGGGGGGAGGGACGGCTACACCTTC | CASSQSRGGGRDGYTF
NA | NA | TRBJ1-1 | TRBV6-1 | TGTGCCAGCAGGAAGGAGGGATTTGCTTTCTTT | CASRKEGFAFF
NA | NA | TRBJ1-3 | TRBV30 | TGTGCCTGGAGTGTAACCCAGGGAAACACCATATATTTT | CAWSVTQGNTIYF
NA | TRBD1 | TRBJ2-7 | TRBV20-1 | TGCAGTGCTTGGGACAGGGAAGAGCAGTACTTC | CSAWDREEQYF
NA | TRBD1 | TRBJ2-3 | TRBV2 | TGTGCCAGCAGTGCCGGGACAGGGGACACAGATACGCAGTATTTT | CASSAGTGDTDTQYF
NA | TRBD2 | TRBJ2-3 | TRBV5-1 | TGCGCCAGCAGCTTGGGGGACTATGGGTATACGCAGTATTTT | CASSLGDYGYTQYF
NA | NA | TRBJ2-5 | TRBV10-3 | TGTGCCATCAGTGAAAGTTCGGAGCAGACCCAGTACTTC | CAISESSEQTQYF
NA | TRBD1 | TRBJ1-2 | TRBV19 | TGTGCCAGTAGTATAGATGGACAGGGATTGCATGGCTACACCTTC | CASSIDGQGLHGYTF
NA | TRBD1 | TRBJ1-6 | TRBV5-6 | TGTGCCAGCAGCTCAGGGACAGGGGACGATCAATCCTATTATTCCCCCCTCCACTTT | CASSSGTGDDQSYYSPLHF
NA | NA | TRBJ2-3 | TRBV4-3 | TGCGCCAGCAGCCGTGGGACTCCCACAGATACGCAGTATTTT | CASSRGTPTDTQYF
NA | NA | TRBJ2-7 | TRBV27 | TGTGCCAGCAGTCCACTATTAGGGGCCTACGAGCAGTACTTC | CASSPLLGAYEQYF
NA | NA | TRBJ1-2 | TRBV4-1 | TGTGCCAGCAGCCAAGTCTTAAACTATGGCTACACCTTC | CASSQVLNYGYTF
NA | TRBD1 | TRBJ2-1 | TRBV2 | TGTGCCAGCAGTGAAGACCGACAGGGATTTAACGATGAGCAGTTCTTC | CASSEDRQGFNDEQFF
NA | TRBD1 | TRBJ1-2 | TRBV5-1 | TGCGCCAGCAGAGGGGGACAGGGAAGTGGCTACACCTTC | CASRGGQGSGYTF
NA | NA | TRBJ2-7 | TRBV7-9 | TGTGCCAGCAGTTGGACAGTTTACGAGCAGTACTTC | CASSWTVYEQYF
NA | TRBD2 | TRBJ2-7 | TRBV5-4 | TGTGCCAGCAGCGCCTCGAGCGGGGGCTACGAGCAGTACTTC | CASSASSGGYEQYF
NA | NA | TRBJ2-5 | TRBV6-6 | TGTGCCAGCAGTTCGTCGGGGGACGAAGAGACCCAGTACTTC | CASSSSGDEETQYF
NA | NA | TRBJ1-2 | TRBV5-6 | TGTGCCAGCAGCCCGACAGGAGACTATGGCTACACCTTC | CASSPTGDYGYTF
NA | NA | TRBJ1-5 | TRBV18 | TGTGCCAGCTCAAGGGCCCCAGGGGCAGGTCAGCCCCAGCATTTT | CASSRAPGAGQPQHF
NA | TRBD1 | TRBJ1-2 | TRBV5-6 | TGTGCCAGCAGCTCTCCGACAGGGAATAGTGGCTACACCTTC | CASSSPTGNSGYTF
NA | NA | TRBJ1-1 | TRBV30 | TGTGCCTGGAGTTCCCGGGGGGGGGTAAGCGTCAGTTACGCTTTCTTT | CAWSSRGGVSVSYAFF
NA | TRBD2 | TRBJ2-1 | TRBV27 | TGTGCCAGCAGTTTATCGCCCAACGGAATACTAGCGGGAAAAAGAATAGATGGGAATGAGCAGTTCTTC | CASSLSPNGILAGKRIDGNEQFF
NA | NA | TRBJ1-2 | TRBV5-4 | TGTGCCAGCAGCTTGAACCAGTTCTATGGCTACACCTTC | CASSLNQFYGYTF
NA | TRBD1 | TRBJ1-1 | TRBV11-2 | TGTGCCAGCAGCTTAGGGAGGACAGGGTCCACTGAAGCTTTCTTT | CASSLGRTGSTEAFF
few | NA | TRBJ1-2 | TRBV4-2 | TGTGCCAGCAGCCAAGATGGGCAGGGCGCCTATGGCTACACCTTC | CASSQDGQGAYGYTF
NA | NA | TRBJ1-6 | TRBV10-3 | TGTGCCATCAGTAACCAGGGGAGAAATAATTCACCCCTCCACTTT | CAISNQGRNNSPLHF
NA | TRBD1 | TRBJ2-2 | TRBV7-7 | TGTGCTAGCAGCTTAGGGACAGGGGGATCCGGGGAGCTGTTTTTT | CASSLGTGGSGELFF
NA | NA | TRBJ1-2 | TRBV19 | TGTGCCAGTAGTATGGGTCTGCAGGCTATCTATGGCTACACCTTC | CASSMGLQAIYGYTF
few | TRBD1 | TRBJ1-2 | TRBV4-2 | TGTGCCAGCAGCCAGGGGGACAGTGGAAGTCCTTCTGGCTACACCTTC | CASSQGDSGSPSGYTF
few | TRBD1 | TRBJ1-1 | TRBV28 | TGTGCCAGCAGGGGACAGGGGAACACTGAAGCTTTCTTT | CASRGQGNTEAFF
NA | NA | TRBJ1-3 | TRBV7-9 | TGTGCCAGCGAGAGGGAGTCTGGAAACACCATATATTTT | CASERESGNTIYF
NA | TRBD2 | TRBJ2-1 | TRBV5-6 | TGTGCCAGCAGCTCCAGAAGCGGGGGGGCATCCTACAATGAGCAGTTCTTC | CASSSRSGGASYNEQFF
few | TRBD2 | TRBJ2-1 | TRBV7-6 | TGTGCCAGCAGCTTAAGAGGGACTAGCGGGGCCAATGAGCAGTTCTTC | CASSLRGTSGANEQFF
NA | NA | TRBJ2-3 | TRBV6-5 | TGTGCCAGCAGTTCCGGGACTACAGATACGCAGTATTTT | CASSSGTTDTQYF
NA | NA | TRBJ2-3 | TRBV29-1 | TGCAGCGTCTTACCTGACAGAGGCCCATGGGCAGATACGCAGTATTTT | CSVLPDRGPWADTQYF
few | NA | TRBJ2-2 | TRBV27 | TGTGCCAGCAGTTTCCCTAACACCGGGGAGCTGTTTTTT | CASSFPNTGELFF
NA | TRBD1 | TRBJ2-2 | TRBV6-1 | TGTGCCAGCAGTGCCCGGGACAGCCACACCGGGGAGCTGTTTTTT | CASSARDSHTGELFF
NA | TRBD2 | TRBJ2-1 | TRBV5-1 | TGCGCCAGCAGCATTACTAGCGGGAGGGCCGTTGGGCATGAGCAGTTCTTC | CASSITSGRAVGHEQFF
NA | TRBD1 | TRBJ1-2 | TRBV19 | TGTGCCAGTAGTACGTCAGGGGGCATTCTTTATGGCTACACCTTC | CASSTSGGILYGYTF
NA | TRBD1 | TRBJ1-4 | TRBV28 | TGTGCCAGCAGAACGACCCGGACAGGGGACGAAAAACTGTTTTTT | CASRTTRTGDEKLFF
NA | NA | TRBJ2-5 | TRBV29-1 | TGCAGCGTTGTCGGCCCAGCGGGCTGGGAGACCCAGTACTTC | CSVVGPAGWETQYF
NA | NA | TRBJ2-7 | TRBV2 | TGTGCCAGCAGTTCTTATCTAGCGACCTCCTACGAGCAGTACTTC | CASSSYLATSYEQYF
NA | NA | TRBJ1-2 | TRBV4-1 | TGCGCCAGCAGCCAAGATCTGGGACGGTGGGGGGGGCATGGCTACACCTTC | CASSQDLGRWGGHGYTF
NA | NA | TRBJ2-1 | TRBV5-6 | TGTGCCAGCAGCCGATCGCGGAATGAGCAGTTCTTC | CASSRSRNEQFF
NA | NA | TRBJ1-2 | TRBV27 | TGTGCCAGCAGTCCAAGACAGGCTTCCTATGGCTACACCTTC | CASSPRQASYGYTF
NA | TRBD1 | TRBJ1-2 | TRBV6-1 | TGTGCCAGCACACCGGGACAGAAAAACTATGGCTACACCTTC | CASTPGQKNYGYTF
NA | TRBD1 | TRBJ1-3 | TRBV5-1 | TGCGCCAGCAGCCCGGGACAGGCTGGAAACACCATATATTTT | CASSPGQAGNTIYF
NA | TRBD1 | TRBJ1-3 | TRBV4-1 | TGCGCCAGCAGTCCTGACAGGGCTCGGGGAAACACCATATATTTT | CASSPDRARGNTIYF